This entry describes one T cell receptor beta chain. The PCR contained 60 Vbeta and 13 Jbeta primers. The assay was immunoSEQ multiplex PCR, and TCRdb's table has in-frame clones only and misses some. The sample contains 100,000 to 150,000 clones, 81% of which appear only once. These data are taken from a study of cytomegalovirus exposure and HLA in healthy donors. Germline CDR1 and CDR2: MNHEY and SMNVEV (reference sequence). Unmatched junction bases numbered 9, after V lost 3 bases and J lost 0 bases. This CDR3 region has 17 residues. V is TRBV27 and J is TRBJ2-7; 9 bases match TRBD2. This receptor was taken from a woman aged 40 to 50 in good health and CMV-seronegative. The sequencing sample was made of PBMCs. CDR3 loop: CASSFTTSGPLSYEQYF. Here the CDR3 DNA reads TGTGCCAGCAGTTTCACCACTAGCGGGCCGCTCTCCTACGAGCAGTACTTC.